The next 16 T cell receptor beta chains were all read from a single sample in a study of OX40 agonist ivuxolimab in advanced cancers. Measured with immunoSEQ multiplex PCR; TCRdb has only the in-frame clones, and not every one. The repertoire includes 25,000 to 30,000 clones, 87% of them detected once, and over 12% sits in the top ten. Sample: CD4+ or CD8+ T cells sorted from blood, taken in a trial of the OX40 agonist ivuxolimab. The receptors were sampled from an adult with an advanced solid tumor such as melanoma, head and neck, liver or kidney cancer.

The gene calls are TRBV27 and TRBJ2-1; the D gene is possibly TRBD2 (7 bases). Germline V gives CDR1 MNHEY, CDR2 SMNVEV (reference sequence). The V gene lost 3 bases and the J gene lost 7 bases, with 13 bases spanning the gap. The CDR3 spans 14 residues. The CDR3 region has the DNA TGTGCCAGCAGTTTTGGGGGGGCGGGGAATGAGCAGTTCTTC. Residues: CASSFGGAGNEQFF.

The CDR3 is CAWGPGLANTDTQYF. CDR3 in DNA: TGTGCCTGGGGACCGGGACTGGCAAACACAGATACGCAGTATTTT. This rearrangement joins TRBV30 to TRBJ2-3; tentative D call: TRBD2 (6 bases). Looked up from germline, CDR1 is GTSNPN and CDR2 is SVGIG (reference sequence). CDR3 length: 15 residues. V gave up 5 bases and J gave up 2 bases, with 17 bases separating them.

The chain is built from TRBV5-5 and TRBJ2-7; 10 nucleotides line up with TRBD1. V lost 3 bases, J lost 5 bases, and 8 bases stayed unmatched. This CDR3 is 15 amino acids long. CDR1 is SGHKS and CDR2 is YYEKEE in the germline V gene (reference sequence). The chain's CDR3 is CASSSPTGGFNEQYF. The CDR3 coding sequence is TGTGCCAGCAGCTCTCCGACAGGGGGCTTCAACGAGCAGTACTTC.

This clone is a singleton in its sample. The chain joins TRBV18 to TRBJ1-1, with D hard to call. CDR3 length: 14 amino acids. The V gene's germline CDR1 is KGHSH and CDR2 LQKENI. V lost 3 bases and J lost 3, with 11 bases in between. As DNA, the CDR3 is TGTGCCAGCTCACCTACGTATCAGGACACTGAAGCTTTCTTT. Residues: CASSPTYQDTEAFF.

The V gene is TRBV27, the J gene TRBJ1-3; possibly TRBD1 for D (5 bases). CDR3 length: 14 amino acids. The germline V gene has CDR1 MNHEY and CDR2 SMNVEV (reference sequence). V lost 2 bases and J 7 bases, leaving 12 bases between the germline ends. The chain's CDR3 is CASSLIGGDNTIYF. The CDR3, as DNA: TGTGCCAGCAGTTTAATAGGAGGGGATAACACCATATATTTT.

The CDR3 is CASSSASREVSVDTQYF. For the CDR3, the DNA is TGTGCCAGCAGTTCGGCCAGTCGGGAGGTCTCGGTAGATACGCAGTATTTT. J is TRBJ2-3 and V is TRBV28; 7 positions agree with TRBD2. The CDR3 has 17 residues. The germline V gene encodes CDR1 MDHEN and CDR2 SYDVKM. V was pared by 4 bases and J by 5 bases, with 15 bases of the junction left unmatched.

The chain employs TRBV19 and TRBJ2-2, with 13 bases identical to TRBD2. CDR1 and CDR2 from the germline V gene are LNHDA and SQIVND (reference sequence). V trimming: 6 bases; J trimming: 3 bases; junction bases outside the gene matches: 13. The CDR3 loop spans 19 amino acids. The CDR3 protein is CASRLDRTSGSLYTGELFF. The CDR3 region has the DNA TGTGCCAGTAGATTGGATCGGACTAGCGGGAGTCTTTACACCGGGGAGCTGTTTTTT. The complete variable domain, with remaining parts taken from reference TRBV19 and TRBJ2-2, reads DGGITQSPKYLFRKEGQNVTLSCEQNLNHDAMYWYRQDPGQGLRLIYYSQIVNDFQKGDIAEGYSVSREKKESFPLTVTSAQKNPTAFYLCASRLDRTSGSLYTGELFFGEGSRLTVL.

The V call is TRBV7-9, the J call TRBJ2-7; possibly TRBD1 for D (6 bases). Germline values: CDR1 SEHNR, CDR2 FQNEAQ (reference sequence). V lost 3 bases and J 3 bases, leaving 15 bases between the germline ends. The length of the CDR3 is 15 residues. This chain's CDR3 is CASSFPRQGNYEQYF. The CDR3 bases are TGTGCCAGCAGCTTCCCCCGGCAGGGGAACTACGAGCAGTACTTC. Combining the CDR3 with reference TRBV7-9 and TRBJ2-7 gives the whole variable domain DTGVSQNPRHKITKRGQNVTFRCDPISEHNRLYWYRQTLGQGPEFLTYFQNEAQLEKSRLLSDRFSAERPKGSFSTLEIQRTEQGDSAMYLCASSFPRQGNYEQYFGPGTRLTVT.

The chain couples TRBV7-6 to TRBJ1-1; D may be TRBD1 (6 bases). Germline CDR1 is SGHVS and CDR2 is FNYEAQ. The CDR3 contains 13 residues. Trimming left V 5 bases short and J 11 bases short, with 18 bases between. CDR3: CASSPAPGGGAFF. The DNA for the CDR3 is TGTGCCAGCAGCCCAGCTCCGGGGGGCGGGGCTTTCTTT.

The rearrangement links TRBV25-1 to TRBJ2-1; D assignment may be TRBD1 or TRBD2 (5 bases each). The CDR3 is made up of 16 amino acids. CDR1 MGHDK and CDR2 SYGVNS come from the germline V gene. V was clipped by 7 bases and J by 3 bases, with 19 bases between them. Here the CDR3 reads CASNPSGTENYNEQFF. CDR3 coding DNA: TGTGCCAGCAACCCCTCCGGGACGGAGAACTACAATGAGCAGTTCTTC.

V usage is TRBV29-1 and J usage is TRBJ1-1; 7 bases line up with TRBD1. V lost 7 bases to trimming and J lost 1 base; unmatched junction nucleotides: 6. The CDR3 runs to 13 residues. Germline CDR1 is SQVTM and CDR2 is ANQGSEA. Written as DNA, the CDR3 is TGCAGCGCCCGGACAGGAACGAACACTGAAGCTTTCTTT. Translated: CSARTGTNTEAFF.

The chain combines TRBV7-9 with TRBJ1-2; 9 bases match TRBD1. Germline values: CDR1 SEHNR, CDR2 FQNEAQ (reference sequence). The V and J ends lost 5 bases and 2 bases, in that order; junction bases with no gene match: 3. This CDR3 has 14 amino acids. The CDR3 is CASSTGTGNYGYTF. The DNA of the CDR3 is TGTGCCAGCAGCACGGGGACAGGGAACTATGGCTACACCTTC. Filled out from reference TRBV7-9 and TRBJ1-2, the complete variable domain reads DTGVSQNPRHKITKRGQNVTFRCDPISEHNRLYWYRQTLGQGPEFLTYFQNEAQLEKSRLLSDRFSAERPKGSFSTLEIQRTEQGDSAMYLCASSTGTGNYGYTFGSGTRLTVV.

This chain connects TRBV5-4 to TRBJ2-7, with D possibly being TRBD1 (6 bases). CDR1 is SGHNT, CDR2 YYREEE, per germline (reference sequence). Trimming took off 3 bases at V and 2 bases at J, with 12 bases between the two ends. The CDR3 is 14 amino acids. CDR3 coding DNA: TGTGCCAGCAGCTCGCGAGGGGGACCCTACGAGCAGTACTTC. This encodes CASSSRGGPYEQYF.

The chain couples TRBV20-1 to TRBJ1-1; D unclear. With 3 bases removed from V and 6 bases from J, the gap between germline ends came to 8 bases. The germline gives CDR1 DFQATT, CDR2 SNEGSKA (reference sequence). CDR3 length equals 11 residues. The CDR3 DNA follows: TGCAGTGCTAGTGGTGGACCTGAAGCTTTCTTT. It is translated as CSASGGPEAFF.

The chain is built from TRBV5-4 and TRBJ2-1; no clear D gene. V gave up 5 bases and J gave up 8 bases, with 14 bases separating them. This CDR3 is built from 13 residues. CDR1 is SGHNT and CDR2 is YYREEE in the germline V gene (reference sequence). CDR3: CASSPVFDDEQFF. In nucleotides, the CDR3 is TGTGCCAGCAGTCCGGTCTTTGACGATGAGCAGTTCTTC.

The chain employs TRBV4-3 and TRBJ2-6, with TRBD1 matching over 9 bases. V lost 3 bases, J lost 2 bases, and 5 bases stayed unmatched. The germline CDR1 and CDR2 sequences are LGHNA and YSLEER. There are 17 residues in the CDR3. The CDR3 sequence is CASSQTGGAAGANVLTF. CDR3 bases: TGCGCCAGCAGCCAGACAGGGGGGGCCGCTGGGGCCAACGTCCTGACTTTC.